Below are 3 T cell receptor beta chains sequenced from a single sample in a study of T cells in Graves' hyperthyroidism and ophthalmopathy. Amplified regions were TCR beta CDR3 sequences from RNA transcripts. First-round RT-PCR with HTBI primers amplified the TCR CDR3 region. From the multiplex PCR reads, TCRdb called clonotypes with MiXCR, one entry per CDR3 protein. In the table there are approximately 520,000 distinct CDR3 sequences, less than 25% of which are singletons. The sequencing input was blood. The receptor source for this set is a man between 18 and 35 years old with Graves' hyperthyroidism.

Ten or more counts support this clonotype. The V call is TRBV11-1, the J call TRBJ2-2; D might be TRBD1 (5 bases). This CDR3 has 16 residues. Germline V CDR1 and CDR2: SGHAT, FQDESV (reference sequence). V was clipped by 1 base and J by 6 bases, with 15 bases between them. The CDR3, as DNA: TGTGCCAGCAGCTTAGGTCCAGGGATCGGCCCCGGGGAGCTGTTTTTT. Translating it yields CASSLGPGIGPGELFF. The full variable domain, rest sourced from reference TRBV11-1 and TRBJ2-2, is EAEVAQSPRYKITEKSQAVAFWCDPISGHATLYWYRQILGQGPELLVQFQDESVVDDSQLPKDRFSAERLKGVDSTLKIQPAELGDSAMYLCASSLGPGIGPGELFFGEGSRLTVL.

There are many counts of this clonotype. The rearrangement uses TRBV28 and TRBJ2-2; 10 nucleotides match TRBD1. Trimming removed 4 bases from V and 3 bases from J; junction bases left unmatched: 14. CDR3 length: 19 residues. Germline V gene lookup returns CDR1 MDHEN and CDR2 SYDVKM. The CDR3 sequence is CASSSPLSGTGDDTGELFF. CDR3 sequence (DNA): TGTGCCAGCAGTTCCCCCCTTTCCGGGACAGGGGACGACACCGGGGAGCTGTTTTTT.

This clonotype came up many times. The chain joins TRBV25-1 to TRBJ1-1; no clear D. CDR3 length: 11 amino acids. V was pared by 1 base and J by 6 bases, with 3 bases between. The germline gives CDR1 MGHDK, CDR2 SYGVNS. CDR3 sequence: CASSEFSEAFF. In DNA, the CDR3 is TGTGCCAGCAGTGAATTTTCTGAAGCTTTCTTT.